The TCR beta chain described here comes from a study of CD8+ T cells in alopecia areata. Study-level information: Treatment comprised oral tofacitinib, 5 to 10 mg twice daily, in treated patients.

General study results and limits: Under tofacitinib, numerous expanded lesional clonotypes remained detectable in scalp and blood.

V was clipped by 6 bases and J by 7 bases, with 16 bases between them. The CDR3 totals 12 residues. Germline assignment: CDR1 SQVTM and CDR2 ANQGSEA. Treatment specified: oral pan-JAK inhibitor, 5-10 mg twice daily. This clone was seen only a few times. Its cognate antigen is unknown. TCR sequencing used cDNA made by reverse transcription of extracted RNA. Measured with immunoSEQ multiplex PCR; TCRdb has only the in-frame clones, and not every one. The sample comprises 150,000 to 250,000 clones, more than 55% of which are singletons, and approximately 3.4% rests with the top ten. The sample was CD4+ T cells sorted from blood, taken at week 4, from a patient treated with tofacitinib. The clonotype was recovered from a human donor with alopecia areata. The chain links TRBV29-1 to TRBJ2-7; perhaps D is TRBD1 or TRBD2 (7 bases each). The CDR3 spells CSVGQRAGEQYF. The CDR3 DNA is TGCAGCGTGGGACAGCGAGCGGGGGAGCAGTACTTC.